This is a list of T cell receptor beta chains from one sample in a study of CD8 T cells in ankylosing spondylitis. MiXCR, applied by TCRdb to the 5' RACE reads, yields one record per CDR3 protein. The data contain hundreds of thousands of distinct CDR3 sequences, approximately 9% of them singletons. Sequenced input: blood, either unsorted or a sorted T cell fraction (not recorded which). The receptors here all came from a male donor with ankylosing spondylitis or in good health (not recorded which). Each CDR3 is given with its conserved first and last residue. A D gene is named only where the DNA matches it firmly. Clone size is shown for a subset of rows, as once, few, many or a class of expanded clone.

v_call: TRBV11-2; d_call: .; clone_size: many; j_call: TRBJ1-1; cdr3_nt: TGTGCCAGCAGCTTAACTTCCCGGGAGGCTTTCTTT; cdr3_aa: CASSLTSREAFF
v_call: TRBV4-3; d_call: .; clone_size: many; j_call: TRBJ2-2; cdr3_nt: TGCGCCAGCAGCCAAGTTTACGCGGGTAACACCGGGGAGCTGTTTTTT; cdr3_aa: CASSQVYAGNTGELFF
v_call: TRBV2; d_call: .; clone_size: many; j_call: TRBJ2-6; cdr3_nt: TGTGCCAGCCGGGTGGTACGAGTAGGGGCCAACGTCCTGACTTTC; cdr3_aa: CASRVVRVGANVLTF
v_call: TRBV10-3; d_call: TRBD2; clone_size: .; j_call: TRBJ2-3; cdr3_nt: TGTGCCATCAGTGAGTCGAAGCGGGGCCAAGCAGATACGCAGTATTTT; cdr3_aa: CAISESKRGQADTQYF
v_call: TRBV20-1; d_call: .; clone_size: many; j_call: TRBJ2-7; cdr3_nt: TGCAGTGCCGGAGGGAGAAACTCCTACGAGCAGTACTTC; cdr3_aa: CSAGGRNSYEQYF
v_call: TRBV19; d_call: .; clone_size: many; j_call: TRBJ1-2; cdr3_nt: TGTGCCAGTAGGGCCCGGGGGTATGGCTACACCTTC; cdr3_aa: CASRARGYGYTF
v_call: TRBV7-2; d_call: .; clone_size: .; j_call: TRBJ2-7; cdr3_nt: TGTGCCAGCAGCTTAGCGGAGGGGCCCTACGAGCAGTACTTC; cdr3_aa: CASSLAEGPYEQYF
v_call: TRBV7-9; d_call: .; clone_size: many; j_call: TRBJ2-7; cdr3_nt: TGTGCCAGCAGCTTAGGGGATCCCTACGAGCAGTACTTC; cdr3_aa: CASSLGDPYEQYF
v_call: TRBV7-2; d_call: TRBD1; clone_size: few; j_call: TRBJ2-5; cdr3_nt: TGTGCCAGCAGCCCAGGGGGCGCGGTTCTTGAGACCCAGTACTTC; cdr3_aa: CASSPGGAVLETQYF
v_call: TRBV20-1; d_call: .; clone_size: many; j_call: TRBJ1-1; cdr3_nt: TGCAGTGCTAGGGTAGAGTGGGGCACTGAAGCTTTCTTT; cdr3_aa: CSARVEWGTEAFF
v_call: TRBV7-8; d_call: TRBD1; clone_size: many; j_call: TRBJ1-5; cdr3_nt: TGTGCCAGCAGCTTTGCACAGGGGGATAGCAATCAGCCCCAGCATTTT; cdr3_aa: CASSFAQGDSNQPQHF
v_call: TRBV7-3; d_call: .; clone_size: few; j_call: TRBJ2-2; cdr3_nt: TGTGCCAGCAGCGGAGGGGGCGCCGGCACCGGGGAGCTGTTTTTT; cdr3_aa: CASSGGGAGTGELFF
v_call: TRBV20-1; d_call: TRBD2; clone_size: many; j_call: TRBJ2-3; cdr3_nt: TGCAGTCTTCAGACTAGCGCCAGCACAGATACGCAGTATTTT; cdr3_aa: CSLQTSASTDTQYF
v_call: TRBV5-1; d_call: .; clone_size: many; j_call: TRBJ1-6; cdr3_nt: TGCGCCAGCAGCTTGGACCTTGGGGATTCACCCCTCCACTTT; cdr3_aa: CASSLDLGDSPLHF
v_call: TRBV5-6; d_call: .; clone_size: many; j_call: TRBJ2-6; cdr3_nt: TGTGCCAGCAGCTTGGAATTATCAGGGGCCAACGTCCTGACTTTC; cdr3_aa: CASSLELSGANVLTF
v_call: TRBV11-1; d_call: TRBD2; clone_size: many; j_call: TRBJ2-1; cdr3_nt: TGTGCCAGCAGCTTAGCAGCCGGACTAGCGGGACTTAAATACAATGAGCAGTTCTTC; cdr3_aa: CASSLAAGLAGLKYNEQFF
v_call: TRBV5-1; d_call: .; clone_size: .; j_call: TRBJ2-5; cdr3_nt: TGCGCCAGCAGCGCAGCCCCCCAAGTGGGAGAGACCCAGTACTTC; cdr3_aa: CASSAAPQVGETQYF
v_call: TRBV10-3; d_call: .; clone_size: .; j_call: TRBJ1-4; cdr3_nt: TGTGCCATCAGTCCTCCTCCTGGAGAAAAACTGTTTTTT; cdr3_aa: CAISPPPGEKLFF
v_call: TRBV29-1; d_call: TRBD2; clone_size: many; j_call: TRBJ2-3; cdr3_nt: TGCAGCGCTATACTAGCGACAGATACGCAGTATTTT; cdr3_aa: CSAILATDTQYF
v_call: TRBV7-8; d_call: TRBD2; clone_size: many; j_call: TRBJ2-1; cdr3_nt: TGTGCCAGCAGCATACTAGCGGGGGCGCAGGAGAGAGATGAGCAGTTCTTC; cdr3_aa: CASSILAGAQERDEQFF
v_call: TRBV5-1; d_call: .; clone_size: many; j_call: TRBJ2-3; cdr3_nt: TGCGCCAGCAGCTACTCAGGGAGGCGAAGCACAGATACGCAGTATTTT; cdr3_aa: CASSYSGRRSTDTQYF
v_call: TRBV19; d_call: .; clone_size: .; j_call: TRBJ2-5; cdr3_nt: TGTGCCAGTAGTATAGGGGGGCGCCCCACGAACCCAACGACCCAGTACTTC; cdr3_aa: CASSIGGRPTNPTTQYF
v_call: TRBV7-2; d_call: TRBD2; clone_size: .; j_call: TRBJ2-7; cdr3_nt: TGTGCCAGCGCGACTAGCGGGATGAGGGACGAGCAGTACTTC; cdr3_aa: CASATSGMRDEQYF
v_call: TRBV6-2/TRBV6-3; d_call: TRBD1; clone_size: many; j_call: TRBJ1-5; cdr3_nt: TGTGCCAGCAGAACAGGACAGGGGATAAAACAGCCCCAGCATTTT; cdr3_aa: CASRTGQGIKQPQHF
v_call: TRBV7-9; d_call: TRBD2; clone_size: many; j_call: TRBJ2-7; cdr3_nt: TGTGCCAGCAACGACATAGCGGGAGGGCCAGGGCAGTACTTC; cdr3_aa: CASNDIAGGPGQYF
v_call: TRBV24-1; d_call: TRBD2; clone_size: many; j_call: TRBJ2-1; cdr3_nt: TGTGCCACCAGTGATCCTACGGCGGGAGGGATCAATGAGCAGTTCTTC; cdr3_aa: CATSDPTAGGINEQFF
v_call: TRBV4-3; d_call: .; clone_size: many; j_call: TRBJ2-7; cdr3_nt: TGCGCCAGCAGCCAAGAACACGGCTCCTACGAGCAGTACTTC; cdr3_aa: CASSQEHGSYEQYF
v_call: TRBV9; d_call: .; clone_size: few; j_call: TRBJ1-1; cdr3_nt: TGTGCCAGCAGCGTAGAAGGGCGGGACCACCCGGCTTTCTTT; cdr3_aa: CASSVEGRDHPAFF
v_call: TRBV20-1; d_call: .; clone_size: many; j_call: TRBJ2-1; cdr3_nt: TGCAGTGCTAGAGGGCTAGCGTGGAATGAGCAGTTCTTC; cdr3_aa: CSARGLAWNEQFF
v_call: TRBV4-2; d_call: TRBD2; clone_size: few; j_call: TRBJ2-1; cdr3_nt: TGTGCCAGCACCGTGACTAGCGGGGGGAATTACAATGAGCAGTTCTTC; cdr3_aa: CASTVTSGGNYNEQFF
v_call: TRBV9; d_call: TRBD2; clone_size: many; j_call: TRBJ2-5; cdr3_nt: TGTGCCAGCAGCCCAGGACTAGCGGGCCAAGAGACCCAGTACTTC; cdr3_aa: CASSPGLAGQETQYF
v_call: TRBV6-1; d_call: .; clone_size: many; j_call: TRBJ1-6; cdr3_nt: TGTGCCAGCAGTGAACGGATCCTCGGTGGTAATTCACCCCTCCACTTT; cdr3_aa: CASSERILGGNSPLHF
v_call: TRBV20-1; d_call: .; clone_size: many; j_call: TRBJ1-4; cdr3_nt: TGCAGTGCTAGAAAAAACGGGGGTGGCAATGAAAAACTGTTTTTT; cdr3_aa: CSARKNGGGNEKLFF
v_call: TRBV6-1; d_call: .; clone_size: many; j_call: TRBJ1-2; cdr3_nt: TGTGCCAGCAGAGTTTATTCCGGGACGGGGAAAGGCTATGGCTACACCTTC; cdr3_aa: CASRVYSGTGKGYGYTF
v_call: TRBV12-3/TRBV12-4; d_call: .; clone_size: many; j_call: TRBJ2-2; cdr3_nt: TGTGCCAGCTCTCGCCCAGGCCAGGCGAACACCGGGGAGCTGTTTTTT; cdr3_aa: CASSRPGQANTGELFF
v_call: TRBV4-3; d_call: .; clone_size: .; j_call: TRBJ2-1; cdr3_nt: TGCGCCAGCAGCCAAGTTTTTGGGAACGTTTACAATGAGCAGTTCTTC; cdr3_aa: CASSQVFGNVYNEQFF
v_call: TRBV12-3/TRBV12-4; d_call: .; clone_size: many; j_call: TRBJ1-6; cdr3_nt: TGTGCCAGCAGTTACGGGAATTCACCCCTCCACTTT; cdr3_aa: CASSYGNSPLHF